Included here is one TCR beta chain sequence, with context. Its antigen is unknown. Base-call qualities are not available, and no considerably larger clone is one nucleotide away. The CDR3 regions of human TCRbeta chains were subjected to immunosequencing. On the study's bioinformatics: Repertoire TCRs were matched against a reference library of SARS-CoV-2-specific TCRs generated with the MIRA antigen-specificity platform. Breadth was defined as the fraction of unique TCRs that were SARS-CoV-2-associated. Depth was defined as the fraction of total T cells that were SARS-CoV-2-associated. Each spike-specific TCR was assigned to its reactive spike region and to a CD4 or CD8 class using the MIRA data. Log10-transformed breadth and depth values were compared by one-way ANOVA with Sidak's multiple comparisons tests. The clones in this table, taken by TCRdb from immuneACCESS, are in-frame only. Not every clone is retained; where verified, under half of the shortfall comes from an unresolved V gene, and the cause of the rest is unknown. V and J calls and clone size are those listed in that table; D and trimming were worked out from the DNA. The table for this sample lists more than 95,000 clones; 70% to 90% of them were counted only once. The leading ten clones occupy over 9.5% of the sample.

The time point label of this sample denotes: baseline before first vaccination. Vaccinee samples were obtained from the UK trials COV001 and COV002, which included a single-blind randomized controlled phase 2/3 trial of AZD1222 (ChAdOx1 nCoV-19) in healthy adults. For TCRbeta chain sequencing, PBMC samples were collected from trial participants at day 0 and at day 28 after the second dose. The sample comes from a study of T cell responses to AZD1222 COVID-19 vaccine (dated by TCRdb to 2020 to 2023). For the wider study: Because spike-specific TCR depth and breadth did not differ between the two schedules, AZD1222 recipients who got a second dose at roughly 4 weeks were pooled with those who got a second dose at roughly 12 weeks. A total of around 240 trial participants underwent TCR sequencing, of whom about 210 received two doses of AZD1222 and about 26 received two doses of the MenACWY control vaccine. Trial participants were enrolled into age subgroups of 18-55, 56-69 and 70-plus years, which contained about 150, 28 and 57 TCR-sequenced participants, respectively.

Overall results and qualifications from the work: Conclusions about previously exposed vaccinees are limited, since just five to seven AZD1222 recipients were seropositive for SARS-CoV-2 at baseline. No day 14 peak-response samples were available, so repertoires were characterized only after the peak T cell response. Participants were mostly white British, with more females than males. The authors suggested clonal diversity may have been underestimated. The whole spike protein was spanned by vaccine-associated CD4 TCRs, and dominant responses were seen in regions 160-218 and 743-854. The 56-69-year group was small, and its depth increase did not reach significance, likely because of low power. A significant rise in spike-specific TCR breadth and depth was observed after two AZD1222 doses relative to day 0 and relative to MenACWY recipients. Nearly half of unique spike-specific TCRs reportedly recognized epitopes outside regions mutated in the B.1.351 and B.1.1.7 variants.

From V the trimming removes 3 bases and from J it removes 6 bases, while the gene matches leave 5 bases of the junction unaccounted for. For CDR1 and CDR2, the germline V gene (reference sequence) lists SGHNT and YYREEE. The CDR3 starts with the cysteine, ends with the phenylalanine, and has 14 residues. Only CDR3 DNA is held: 42 bases, read in frame from base 1. The source material was peripheral blood, sampled on day 0 of AZD1222 vaccination. Recombination connected TRBV5-4 to TRBJ2-1; TRBD2 fits 8 bases in the junction. The receptor was isolated from an adult in good health. At the DNA level, the sequence is TGTGCCAGCAGCTGGGGCGGGGGGAGCAATGAGCAGTTCTTC. This is translated as CASSWGGGSNEQFF.